This TCR beta chain was identified during a study of cytomegalovirus exposure and HLA in healthy donors. PCR used 60 Vbeta primers and 13 Jbeta primers. TCRdb's copy holds only in-frame clones and misses some; the assay was immunoSEQ multiplex PCR. The sample lists some 120,000 clones, 80% seen once, with around 3.3% in the top ten. With V trimmed by 2 bases and J by 4 bases, 3 bases remained unmatched. Germline V gene data show CDR1 as SGHAT and CDR2 as FQNNGV. The CDR3 has 14 residues. This receptor was taken from a male donor in good health and CMV-seronegative. The chain couples TRBV11-2 to TRBJ2-7, with 9 bases identical to TRBD1. The material sequenced was PBMCs. The CDR3 region has the DNA TGTGCCAGCAGCTTAAGGGGACAGGGTTACGAGCAGTACTTC. Residues: CASSLRGQGYEQYF.